This T cell receptor (beta chain) derives from a study of human T cells and chemical hapten exposure. Per the study methods: Sequenced samples showed a median of around 93,000 TCRs each, with counts running from around 20,000 to 690,000. TCRdb itself ran the RACE reads through MiXCR, one entry per CDR3 protein. The V and J calls were not made by the authors but by TCRdb's processing. The sample yields some 90,000 distinct CDR3 sequences, approximately 10% seen once. Time point reported: patch test 2, 6 weeks after DPC sensitization. Noted treatment: therapeutic diphenylcyclopropenone sensitization with weekly scalp DPC. Patches went on only after blood had been drawn each time. This clonotype was observed at least ten times. The antigen remains unidentified. Study-wide points: Expanded TCR sets contained significantly more large CDR3 similarity clusters than controls.

Deletions cut 3 bases from V and 8 bases from J, with 19 bases between. Germline-derived CDR1 and CDR2 are MNHNS and SASEGT. CDR3 length: 15 residues. The receptor was isolated from a woman between 40 and 55 years old with alopecia areata. Some clones in this sample may be carry-over from other donors' samples. This material consisted of whole blood, taken in connection with sensitization to the hapten diphenylcyclopropenone (DPC). The V gene is TRBV6-1, the J gene TRBJ1-1; tentatively, D is TRBD1 (5 bases). The CDR3 DNA is TGTGCCAGCAGTGAGTTTCGCGGTCGGGGGTCGGAAGCTTTCTTT. It encodes CASSEFRGRGSEAFF.